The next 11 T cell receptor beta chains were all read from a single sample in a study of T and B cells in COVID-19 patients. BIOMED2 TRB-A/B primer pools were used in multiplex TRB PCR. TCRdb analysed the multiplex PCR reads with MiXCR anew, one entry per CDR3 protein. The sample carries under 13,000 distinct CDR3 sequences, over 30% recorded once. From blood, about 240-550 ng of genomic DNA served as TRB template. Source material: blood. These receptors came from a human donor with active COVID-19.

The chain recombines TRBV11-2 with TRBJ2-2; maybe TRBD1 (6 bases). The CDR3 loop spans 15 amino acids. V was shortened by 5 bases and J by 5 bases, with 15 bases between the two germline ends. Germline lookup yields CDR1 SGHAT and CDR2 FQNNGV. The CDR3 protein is CASSQGRGRTGELFF. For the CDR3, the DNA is TGTGCCAGCAGCCAAGGCAGGGGTAGAACCGGGGAGCTGTTTTTT.

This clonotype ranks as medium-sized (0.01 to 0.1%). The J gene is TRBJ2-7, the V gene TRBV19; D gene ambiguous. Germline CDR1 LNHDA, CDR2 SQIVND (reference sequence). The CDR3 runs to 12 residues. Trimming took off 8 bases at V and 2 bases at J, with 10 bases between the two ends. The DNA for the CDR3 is TGTGCCAGTTCGCCAGGAACCTACGAGCAGTACTTC. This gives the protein CASSPGTYEQYF.

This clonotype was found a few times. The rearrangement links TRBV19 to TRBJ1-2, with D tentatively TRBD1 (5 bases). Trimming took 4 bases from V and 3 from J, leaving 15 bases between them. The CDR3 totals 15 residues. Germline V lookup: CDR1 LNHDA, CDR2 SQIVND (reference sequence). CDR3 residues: CASSTAWGKDYGYTF. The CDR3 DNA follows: TGTGCCAGTAGTACCGCTTGGGGCAAGGACTATGGCTACACCTTC.

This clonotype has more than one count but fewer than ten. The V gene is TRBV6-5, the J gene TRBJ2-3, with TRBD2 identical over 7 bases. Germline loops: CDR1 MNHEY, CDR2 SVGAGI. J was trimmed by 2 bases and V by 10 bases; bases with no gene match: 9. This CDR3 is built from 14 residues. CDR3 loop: CAISSGEFTDTQYF. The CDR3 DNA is TGTGCCATCTCGAGCGGGGAGTTCACAGATACGCAGTATTTT.

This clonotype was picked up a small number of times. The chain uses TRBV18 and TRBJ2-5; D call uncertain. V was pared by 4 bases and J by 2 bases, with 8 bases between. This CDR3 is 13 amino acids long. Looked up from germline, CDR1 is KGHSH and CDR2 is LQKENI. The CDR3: CASSQGVQETQYF. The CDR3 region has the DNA TGTGCCAGCTCACAGGGCGTACAAGAGACCCAGTACTTC.

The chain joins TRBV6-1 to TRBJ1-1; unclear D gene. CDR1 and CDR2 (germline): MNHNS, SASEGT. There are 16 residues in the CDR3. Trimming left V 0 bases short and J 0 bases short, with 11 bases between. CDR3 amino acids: CASSEARRALNTEAFF. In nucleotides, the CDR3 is TGTGCCAGCAGTGAAGCGCGAAGGGCCCTGAACACTGAAGCTTTCTTT.

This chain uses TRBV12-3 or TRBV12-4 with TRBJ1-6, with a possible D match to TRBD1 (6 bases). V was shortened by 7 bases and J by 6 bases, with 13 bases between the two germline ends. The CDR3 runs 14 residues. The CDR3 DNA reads TGTGCCAGCACTAAGACAGGTGCTAATTCACCCCTCCACTTT. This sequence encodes CASTKTGANSPLHF.

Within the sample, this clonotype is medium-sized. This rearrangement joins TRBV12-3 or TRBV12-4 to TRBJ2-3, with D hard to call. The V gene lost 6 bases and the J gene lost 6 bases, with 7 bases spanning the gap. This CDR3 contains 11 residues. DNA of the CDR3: TGTGCCAGCAGAGTGGGGGATACGCAGTATTTT. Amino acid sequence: CASRVGDTQYF.

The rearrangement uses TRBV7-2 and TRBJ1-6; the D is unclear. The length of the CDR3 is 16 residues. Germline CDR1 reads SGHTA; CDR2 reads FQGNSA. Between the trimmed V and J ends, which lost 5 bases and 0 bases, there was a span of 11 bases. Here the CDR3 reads CASSPDGGSYNSPLHF. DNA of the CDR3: TGTGCCAGCAGCCCTGACGGCGGCTCCTATAATTCACCCCTCCACTTT.

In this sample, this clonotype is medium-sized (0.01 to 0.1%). CDR3 in amino acids: CAWSGLGSATYEQYF. The CDR3 DNA reads as TGTGCCTGGAGTGGGTTAGGCTCTGCGACCTACGAGCAGTACTTC. The V gene is TRBV30, the J gene TRBJ2-7; D is ambiguous. V was trimmed by 1 base and J by 2 bases, leaving 15 bases between them. The CDR3 loop spans 15 amino acids. CDR1 is GTSNPN and CDR2 is SVGIG in the germline V gene (reference sequence).

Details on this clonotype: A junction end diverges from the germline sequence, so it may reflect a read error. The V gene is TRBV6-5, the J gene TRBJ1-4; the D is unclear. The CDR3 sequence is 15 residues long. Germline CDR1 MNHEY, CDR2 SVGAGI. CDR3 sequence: CSSSYSVRGNEKLFF. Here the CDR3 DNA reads TGTTCCAGCAGTTACTCAGTCCGCGGGAATGAAAAACTGTTTTTT.